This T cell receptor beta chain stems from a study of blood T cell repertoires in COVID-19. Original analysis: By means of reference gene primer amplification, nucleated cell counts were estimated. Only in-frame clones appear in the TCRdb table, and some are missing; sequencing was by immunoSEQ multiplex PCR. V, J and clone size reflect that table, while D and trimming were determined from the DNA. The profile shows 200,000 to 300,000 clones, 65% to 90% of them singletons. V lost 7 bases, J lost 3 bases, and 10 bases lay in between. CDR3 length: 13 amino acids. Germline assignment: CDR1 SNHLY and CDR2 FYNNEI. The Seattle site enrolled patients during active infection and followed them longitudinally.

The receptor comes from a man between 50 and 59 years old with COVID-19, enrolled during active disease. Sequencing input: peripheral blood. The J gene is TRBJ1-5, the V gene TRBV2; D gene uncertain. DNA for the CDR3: TGTGCCAGCACCGGGGATTTCAATCAGCCCCAGCATTTT. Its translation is CASTGDFNQPQHF. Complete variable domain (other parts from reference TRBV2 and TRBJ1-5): EPEVTQTPSHQVTQMGQEVILRCVPISNHLYFYWYRQILGQKVEFLVSFYNNEISEKSEIFDDQFSVERPDGSNFTLKIRSTKLEDSAMYFCASTGDFNQPQHFGDGTRLSIL.